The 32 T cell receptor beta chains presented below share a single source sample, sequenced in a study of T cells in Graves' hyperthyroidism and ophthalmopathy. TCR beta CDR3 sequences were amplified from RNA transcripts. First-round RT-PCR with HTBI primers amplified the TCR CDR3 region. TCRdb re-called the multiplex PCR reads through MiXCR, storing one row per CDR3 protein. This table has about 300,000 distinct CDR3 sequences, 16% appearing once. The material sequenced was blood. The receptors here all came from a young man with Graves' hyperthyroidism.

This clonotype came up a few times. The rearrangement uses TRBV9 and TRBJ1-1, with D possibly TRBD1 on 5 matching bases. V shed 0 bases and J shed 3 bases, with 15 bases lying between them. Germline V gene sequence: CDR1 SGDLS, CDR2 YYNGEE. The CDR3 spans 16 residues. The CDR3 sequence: CASSVVGRISDTEAFF. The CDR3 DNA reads TGTGCCAGCAGCGTAGTGGGACGCATTAGTGACACTGAAGCTTTCTTT.

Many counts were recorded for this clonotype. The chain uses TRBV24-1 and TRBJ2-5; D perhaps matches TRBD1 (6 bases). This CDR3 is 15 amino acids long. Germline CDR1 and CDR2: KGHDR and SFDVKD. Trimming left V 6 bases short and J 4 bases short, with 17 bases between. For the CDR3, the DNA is TGTGCCACCAGTCTCGGGCAGGGGTTTGGAGAGACCCAGTACTTC. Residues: CATSLGQGFGETQYF.

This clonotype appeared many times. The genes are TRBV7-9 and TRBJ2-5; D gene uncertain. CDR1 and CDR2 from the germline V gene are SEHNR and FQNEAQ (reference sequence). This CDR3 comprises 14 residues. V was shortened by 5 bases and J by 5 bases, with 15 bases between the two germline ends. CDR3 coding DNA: TGTGCCAGCAGCGATAGCCTTTTGGCGGAGACCCAGTACTTC. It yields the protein CASSDSLLAETQYF.

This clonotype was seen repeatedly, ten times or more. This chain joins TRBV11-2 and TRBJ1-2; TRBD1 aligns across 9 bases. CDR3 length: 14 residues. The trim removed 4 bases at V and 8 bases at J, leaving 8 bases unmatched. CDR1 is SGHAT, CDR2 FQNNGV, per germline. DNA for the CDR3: TGTGCCAGCAGCTCGGCCGGGACAGGGAACGGCTACACCTTC. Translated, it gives CASSSAGTGNGYTF.

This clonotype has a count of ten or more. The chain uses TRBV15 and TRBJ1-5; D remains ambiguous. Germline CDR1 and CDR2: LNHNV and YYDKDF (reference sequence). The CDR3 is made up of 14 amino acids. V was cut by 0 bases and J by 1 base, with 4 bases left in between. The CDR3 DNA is TGTGCCACCAGCAGAGATACCAGCAATCAGCCCCAGCATTTT. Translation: CATSRDTSNQPQHF.

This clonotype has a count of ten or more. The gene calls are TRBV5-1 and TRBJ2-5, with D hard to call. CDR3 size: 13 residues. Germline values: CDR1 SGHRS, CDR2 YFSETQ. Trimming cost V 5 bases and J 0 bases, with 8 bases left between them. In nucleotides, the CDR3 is TGCGCCAGCAGGTCGCCTAACCAAGAGACCCAGTACTTC. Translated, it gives CASRSPNQETQYF.

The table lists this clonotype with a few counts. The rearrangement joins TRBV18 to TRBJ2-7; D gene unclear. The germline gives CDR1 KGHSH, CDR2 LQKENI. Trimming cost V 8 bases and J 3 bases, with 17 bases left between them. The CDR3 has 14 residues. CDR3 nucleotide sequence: TGTGCCAGCCCGGGTGGGCCGGCCCTCTACGAGCAGTACTTC. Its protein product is CASPGGPALYEQYF.

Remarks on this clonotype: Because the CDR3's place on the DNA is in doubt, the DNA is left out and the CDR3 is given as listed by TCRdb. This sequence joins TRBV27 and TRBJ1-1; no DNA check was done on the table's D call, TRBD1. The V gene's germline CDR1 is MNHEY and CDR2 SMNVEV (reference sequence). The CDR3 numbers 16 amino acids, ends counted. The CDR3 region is CASSPFFGQGNTEAFF.

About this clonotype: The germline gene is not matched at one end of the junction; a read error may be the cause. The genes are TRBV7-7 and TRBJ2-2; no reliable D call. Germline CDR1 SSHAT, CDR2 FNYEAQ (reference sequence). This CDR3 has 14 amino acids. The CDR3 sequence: CASSPGHSTGELFF. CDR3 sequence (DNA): TGTGCTAGCAGCCCAGGTCACTCCACCGGGGAGCTGTTTTTT.

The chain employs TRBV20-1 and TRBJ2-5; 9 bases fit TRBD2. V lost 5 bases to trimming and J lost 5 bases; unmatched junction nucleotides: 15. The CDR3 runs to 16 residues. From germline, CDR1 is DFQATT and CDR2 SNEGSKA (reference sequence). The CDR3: CSAPRGGGGRLETQYF. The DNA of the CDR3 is TGCAGTGCTCCGCGGGGCGGGGGGGGCAGGTTGGAGACCCAGTACTTC.

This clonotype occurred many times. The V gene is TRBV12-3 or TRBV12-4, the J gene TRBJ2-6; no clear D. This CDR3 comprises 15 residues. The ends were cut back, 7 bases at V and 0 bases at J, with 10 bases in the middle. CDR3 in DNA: TGTGCCAGCACTCCAGAAAGCTCTGGGGCCAACGTCCTGACTTTC. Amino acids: CASTPESSGANVLTF.

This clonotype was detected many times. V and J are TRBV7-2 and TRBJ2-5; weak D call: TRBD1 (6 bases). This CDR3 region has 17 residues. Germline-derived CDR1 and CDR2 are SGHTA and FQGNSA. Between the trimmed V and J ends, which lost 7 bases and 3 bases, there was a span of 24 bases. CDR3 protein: CASKTQPGRGHEETQYF. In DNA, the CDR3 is TGTGCCAGCAAAACACAACCAGGAAGGGGACACGAAGAGACCCAGTACTTC.

CDR3 coding DNA: TGTGCCAGCAGTGAATCAGGACGCCAGCCCCAGCATTTT. Encoded protein: CASSESGRQPQHF. The chain is built from TRBV6-1 and TRBJ1-5; D gene ambiguous. V was pared by 2 bases and J by 7 bases, with 9 bases between. This CDR3 contains 13 residues. CDR1 and CDR2 from the germline V gene are MNHNS and SASEGT.

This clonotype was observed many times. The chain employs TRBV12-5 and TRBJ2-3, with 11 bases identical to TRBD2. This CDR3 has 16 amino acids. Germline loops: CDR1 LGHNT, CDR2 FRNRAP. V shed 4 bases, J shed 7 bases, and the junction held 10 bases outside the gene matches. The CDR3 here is CASGSTLAGGPNTQYF. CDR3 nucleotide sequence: TGTGCTAGTGGTTCGACCTTAGCGGGAGGGCCCAATACGCAGTATTTT.

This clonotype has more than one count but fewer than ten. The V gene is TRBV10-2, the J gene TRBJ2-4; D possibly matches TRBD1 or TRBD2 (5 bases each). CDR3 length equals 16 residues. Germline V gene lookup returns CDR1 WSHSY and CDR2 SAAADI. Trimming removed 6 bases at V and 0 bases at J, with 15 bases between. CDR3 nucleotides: TGCGCCAGCAGAGCGCCGGGACGCCTAGCCAAAAACATTCAGTACTTC. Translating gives CASRAPGRLAKNIQYF.

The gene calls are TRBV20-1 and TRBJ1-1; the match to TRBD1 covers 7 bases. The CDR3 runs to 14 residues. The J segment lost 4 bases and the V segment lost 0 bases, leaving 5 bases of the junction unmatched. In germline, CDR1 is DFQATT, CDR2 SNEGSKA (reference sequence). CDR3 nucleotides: TGCAGTGCTAGAGATCTCAGGGGGAGCACTGAAGCTTTCTTT. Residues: CSARDLRGSTEAFF.

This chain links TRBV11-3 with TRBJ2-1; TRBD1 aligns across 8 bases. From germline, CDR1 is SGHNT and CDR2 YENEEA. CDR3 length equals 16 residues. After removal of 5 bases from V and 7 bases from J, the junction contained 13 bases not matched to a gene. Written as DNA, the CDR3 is TGTGCCAGCAGCCGGGGCAGGGGGCGCAGGGCGAATGAGCAGTTCTTC. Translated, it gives CASSRGRGRRANEQFF.

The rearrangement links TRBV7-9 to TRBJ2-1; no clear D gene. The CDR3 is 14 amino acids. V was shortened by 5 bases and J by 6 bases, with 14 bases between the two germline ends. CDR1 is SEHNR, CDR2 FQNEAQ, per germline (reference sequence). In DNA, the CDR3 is TGTGCCAGCAGCCCTAGTTTTACAGCCAATGAGCAGTTCTTC. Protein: CASSPSFTANEQFF.

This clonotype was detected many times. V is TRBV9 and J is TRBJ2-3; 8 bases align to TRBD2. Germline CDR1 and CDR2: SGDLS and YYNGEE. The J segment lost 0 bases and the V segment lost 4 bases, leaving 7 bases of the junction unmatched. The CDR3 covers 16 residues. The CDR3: CASSPGASGSTDTQYF. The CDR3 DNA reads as TGTGCCAGCAGCCCCGGTGCTAGCGGGAGCACAGATACGCAGTATTTT.

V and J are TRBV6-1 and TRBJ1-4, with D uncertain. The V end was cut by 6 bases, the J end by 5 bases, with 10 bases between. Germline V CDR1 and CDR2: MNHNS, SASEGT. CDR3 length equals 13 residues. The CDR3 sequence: CASRARQNEKLFF. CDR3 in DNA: TGTGCCAGCAGAGCCCGCCAAAATGAAAAACTGTTTTTT.

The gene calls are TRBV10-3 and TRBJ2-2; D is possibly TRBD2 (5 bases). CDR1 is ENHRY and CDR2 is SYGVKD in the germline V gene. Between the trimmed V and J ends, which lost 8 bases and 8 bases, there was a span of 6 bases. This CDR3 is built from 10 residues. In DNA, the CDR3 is TGTGCCATCGGGGAGGGGGAGCTGTTTTTT. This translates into CAIGEGELFF.

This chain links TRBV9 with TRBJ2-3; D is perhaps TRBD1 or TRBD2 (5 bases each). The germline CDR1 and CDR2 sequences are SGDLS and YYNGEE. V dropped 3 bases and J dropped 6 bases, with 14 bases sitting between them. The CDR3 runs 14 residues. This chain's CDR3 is CASSAHGASDTQYF. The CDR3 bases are TGTGCCAGCAGCGCCCACGGGGCCTCGGATACGCAGTATTTT.

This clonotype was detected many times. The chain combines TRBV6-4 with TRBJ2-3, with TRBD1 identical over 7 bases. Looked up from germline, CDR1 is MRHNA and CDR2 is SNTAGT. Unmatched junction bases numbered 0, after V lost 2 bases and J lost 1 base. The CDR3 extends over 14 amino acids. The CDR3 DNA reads TGTGCCAGCAGTGACGGACAGGGCACAGATACGCAGTATTTT. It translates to CASSDGQGTDTQYF.

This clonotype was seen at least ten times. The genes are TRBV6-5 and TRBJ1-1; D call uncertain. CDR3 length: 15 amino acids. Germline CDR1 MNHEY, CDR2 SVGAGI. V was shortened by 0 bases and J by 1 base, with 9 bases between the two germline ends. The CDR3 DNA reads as TGTGCCAGCAGTTACTCTGCTACATCGAACACTGAAGCTTTCTTT. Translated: CASSYSATSNTEAFF.

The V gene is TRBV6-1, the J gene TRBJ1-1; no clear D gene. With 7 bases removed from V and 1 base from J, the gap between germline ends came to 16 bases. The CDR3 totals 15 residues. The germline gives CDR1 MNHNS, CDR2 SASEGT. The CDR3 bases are TGTGCCAGCACGGCGGGCTCTCGGGCGAACACTGAAGCTTTCTTT. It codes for CASTAGSRANTEAFF.

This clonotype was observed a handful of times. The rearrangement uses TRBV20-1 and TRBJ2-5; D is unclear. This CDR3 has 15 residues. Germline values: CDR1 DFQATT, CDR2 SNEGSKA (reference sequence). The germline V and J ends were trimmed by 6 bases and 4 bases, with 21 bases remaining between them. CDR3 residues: CSALTQVSVSETQYF. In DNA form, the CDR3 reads TGCAGTGCCCTCACCCAGGTATCGGTGTCAGAGACCCAGTACTTC.

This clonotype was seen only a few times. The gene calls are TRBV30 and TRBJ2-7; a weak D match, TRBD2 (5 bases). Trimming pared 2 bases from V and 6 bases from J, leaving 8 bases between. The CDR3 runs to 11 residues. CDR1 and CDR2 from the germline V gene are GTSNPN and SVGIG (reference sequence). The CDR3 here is CAWSFGGEQYF. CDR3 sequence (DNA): TGTGCCTGGAGTTTCGGAGGCGAGCAGTACTTC.

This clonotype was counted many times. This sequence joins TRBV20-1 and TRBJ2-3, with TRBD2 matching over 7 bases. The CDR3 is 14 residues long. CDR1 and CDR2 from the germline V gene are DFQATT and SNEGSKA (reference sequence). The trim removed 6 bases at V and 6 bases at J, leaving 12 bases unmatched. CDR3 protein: CSALSAGAGDTQYF. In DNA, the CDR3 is TGCAGTGCCTTGTCGGCGGGAGCAGGTGATACGCAGTATTTT.

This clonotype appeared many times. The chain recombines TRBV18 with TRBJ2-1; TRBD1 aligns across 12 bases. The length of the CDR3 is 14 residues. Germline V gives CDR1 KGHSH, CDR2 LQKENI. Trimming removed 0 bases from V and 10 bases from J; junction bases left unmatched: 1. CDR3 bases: TGTGCCAGCTCACCACCTGGGACAGGGGGCGAGCAGTTCTTC. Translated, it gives CASSPPGTGGEQFF.

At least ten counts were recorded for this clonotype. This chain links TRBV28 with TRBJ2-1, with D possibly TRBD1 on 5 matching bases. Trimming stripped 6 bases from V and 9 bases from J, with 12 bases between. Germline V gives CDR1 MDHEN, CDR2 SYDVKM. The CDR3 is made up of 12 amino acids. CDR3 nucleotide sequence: TGTGCCAGCAGCAGACAGAGCAGTGAGCAGTTCTTC. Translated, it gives CASSRQSSEQFF.

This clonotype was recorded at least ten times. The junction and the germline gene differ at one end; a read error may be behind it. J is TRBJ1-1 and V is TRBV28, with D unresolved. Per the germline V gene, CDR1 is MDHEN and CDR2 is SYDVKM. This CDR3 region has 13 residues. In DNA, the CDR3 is TGTTCCAGCAGTCCCCCACACAACACTGAAGCTTTCTTT. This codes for CSSSPPHNTEAFF.

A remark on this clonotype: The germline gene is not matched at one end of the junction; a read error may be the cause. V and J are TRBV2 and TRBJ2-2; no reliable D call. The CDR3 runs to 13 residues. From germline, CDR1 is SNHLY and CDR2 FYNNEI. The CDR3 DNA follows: TGTACCAGCAGTGACCATCTAGTCGGGGAGCTGTTTTTT. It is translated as CTSSDHLVGELFF.